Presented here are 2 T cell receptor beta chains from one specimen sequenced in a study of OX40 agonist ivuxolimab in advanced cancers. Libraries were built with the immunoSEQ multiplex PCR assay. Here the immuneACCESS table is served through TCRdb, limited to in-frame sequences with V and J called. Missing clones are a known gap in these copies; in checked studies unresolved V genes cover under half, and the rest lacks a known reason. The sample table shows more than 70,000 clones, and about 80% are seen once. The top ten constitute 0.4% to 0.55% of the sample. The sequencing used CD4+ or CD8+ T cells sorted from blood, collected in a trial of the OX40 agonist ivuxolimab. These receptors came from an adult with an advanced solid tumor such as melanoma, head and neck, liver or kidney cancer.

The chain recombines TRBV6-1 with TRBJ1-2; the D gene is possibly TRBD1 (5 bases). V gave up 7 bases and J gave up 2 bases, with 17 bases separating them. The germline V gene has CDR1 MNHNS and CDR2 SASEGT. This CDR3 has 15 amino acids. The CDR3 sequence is CASNRQSLFNYGYTF. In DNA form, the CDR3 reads TGTGCCAGCAATCGACAGTCACTCTTCAACTATGGCTACACCTTC.

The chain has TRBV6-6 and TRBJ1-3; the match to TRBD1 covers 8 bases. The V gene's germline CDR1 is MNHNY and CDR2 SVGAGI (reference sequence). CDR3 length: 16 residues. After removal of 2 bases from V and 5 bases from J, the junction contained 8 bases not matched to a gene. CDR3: CASSYRQGTIRNTIYF. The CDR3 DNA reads TGTGCCAGCAGTTACAGACAGGGGACCATTAGAAACACCATATATTTT.